This T cell receptor beta chain is from a study of patients and donors after allogeneic stem cell transplantation. CDR3 length: 13 amino acids. Germline V CDR1 and CDR2: LNHDA, SQIVND (reference sequence). The V and J ends lost 3 bases and 4 bases respectively, with 7 bases between them. TCRdb reanalysed the RT-PCR reads using MiXCR and keeps one entry per CDR3 protein. The sample carries roughly 960,000 distinct CDR3 sequences, roughly 18% recorded once. This chain connects TRBV19 to TRBJ1-5; no clear D. This clonotype originated in a human donor who was either an allogeneic HSCT recipient or a stem cell or donor lymphocyte infusion donor (not recorded which). It is not recorded whose cells these are; they may come from a transplant donor. The sample taken for sequencing was blood, either unsorted or a sorted T cell fraction (not recorded which). Written as DNA, the CDR3 is TGTGCCAGTAGTATTTCGGGTAATCAGCCCCAGCATTTT. Its protein product is CASSISGNQPQHF.